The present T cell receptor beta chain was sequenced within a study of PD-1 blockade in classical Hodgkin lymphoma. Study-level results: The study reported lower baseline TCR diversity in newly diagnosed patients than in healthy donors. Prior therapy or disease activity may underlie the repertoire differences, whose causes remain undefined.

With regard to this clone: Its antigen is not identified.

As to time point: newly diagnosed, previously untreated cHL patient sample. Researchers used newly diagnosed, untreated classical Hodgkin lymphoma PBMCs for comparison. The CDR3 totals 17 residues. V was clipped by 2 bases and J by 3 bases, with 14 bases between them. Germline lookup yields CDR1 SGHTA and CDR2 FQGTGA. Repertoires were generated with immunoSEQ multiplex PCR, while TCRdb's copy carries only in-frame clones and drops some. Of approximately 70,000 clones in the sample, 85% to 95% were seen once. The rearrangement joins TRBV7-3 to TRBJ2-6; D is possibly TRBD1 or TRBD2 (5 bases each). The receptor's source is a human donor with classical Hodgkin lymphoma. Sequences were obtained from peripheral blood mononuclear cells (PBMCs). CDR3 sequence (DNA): TGTGCCAGCAGCTTAGGACATTCGGGGTTTGGGGCCAACGTCCTGACTTTC. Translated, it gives CASSLGHSGFGANVLTF.